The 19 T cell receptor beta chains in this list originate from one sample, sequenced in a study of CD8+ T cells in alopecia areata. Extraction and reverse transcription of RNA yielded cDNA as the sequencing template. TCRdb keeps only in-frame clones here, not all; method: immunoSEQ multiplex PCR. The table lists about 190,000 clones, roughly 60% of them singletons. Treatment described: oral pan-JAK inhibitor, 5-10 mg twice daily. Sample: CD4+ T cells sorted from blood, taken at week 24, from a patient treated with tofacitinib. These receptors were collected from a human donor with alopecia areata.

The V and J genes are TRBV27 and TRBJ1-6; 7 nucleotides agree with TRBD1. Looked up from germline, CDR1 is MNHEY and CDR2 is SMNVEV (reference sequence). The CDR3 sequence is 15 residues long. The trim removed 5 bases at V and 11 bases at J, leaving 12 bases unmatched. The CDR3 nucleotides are TGTGCCAGCAGTACTCAACAGGGGATCGGTACACCCCTCCACTTT. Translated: CASSTQQGIGTPLHF.

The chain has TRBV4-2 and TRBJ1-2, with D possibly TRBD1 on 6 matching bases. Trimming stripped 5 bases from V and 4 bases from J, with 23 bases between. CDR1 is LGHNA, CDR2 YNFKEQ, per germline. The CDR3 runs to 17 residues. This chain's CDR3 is CASSTIGSATGGYGYTF. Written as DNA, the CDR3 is TGTGCCAGCAGCACAATTGGGAGTGCGACAGGCGGCTATGGCTACACCTTC.

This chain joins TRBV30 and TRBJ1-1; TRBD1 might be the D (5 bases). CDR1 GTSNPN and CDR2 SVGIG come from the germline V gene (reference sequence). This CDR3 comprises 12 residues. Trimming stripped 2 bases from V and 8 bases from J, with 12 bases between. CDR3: CAWSPQGGEAFF. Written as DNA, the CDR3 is TGTGCCTGGAGTCCCCAGGGAGGCGAAGCTTTCTTT.

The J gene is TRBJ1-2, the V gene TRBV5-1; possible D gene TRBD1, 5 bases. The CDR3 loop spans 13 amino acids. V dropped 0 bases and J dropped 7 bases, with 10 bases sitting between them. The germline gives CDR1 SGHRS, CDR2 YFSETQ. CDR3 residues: CASSLEGVGGYTF. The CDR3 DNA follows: TGCGCCAGCAGCTTGGAAGGGGTTGGTGGCTACACCTTC.

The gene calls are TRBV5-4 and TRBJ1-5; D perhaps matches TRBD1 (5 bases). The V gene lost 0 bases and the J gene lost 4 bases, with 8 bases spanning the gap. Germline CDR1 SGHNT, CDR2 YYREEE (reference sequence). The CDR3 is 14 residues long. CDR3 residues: CASSLGRVNQPQHF. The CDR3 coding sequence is TGTGCCAGCAGCTTGGGCAGGGTTAATCAGCCCCAGCATTTT.

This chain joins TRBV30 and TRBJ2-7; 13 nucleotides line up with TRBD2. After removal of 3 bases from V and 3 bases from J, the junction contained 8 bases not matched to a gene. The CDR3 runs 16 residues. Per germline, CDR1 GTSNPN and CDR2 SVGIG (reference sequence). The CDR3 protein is CAWSPRTSGGRYEQYF. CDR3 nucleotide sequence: TGTGCCTGGAGCCCCAGGACTAGCGGGGGCCGCTACGAGCAGTACTTC.

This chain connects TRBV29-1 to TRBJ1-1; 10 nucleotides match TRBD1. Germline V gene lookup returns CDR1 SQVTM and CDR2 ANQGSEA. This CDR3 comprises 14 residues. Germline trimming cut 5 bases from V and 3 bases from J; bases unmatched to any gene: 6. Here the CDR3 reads CSVLRQGADTEAFF. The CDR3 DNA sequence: TGCAGCGTTCTACGACAGGGGGCGGACACTGAAGCTTTCTTT.

CDR3 sequence reads: CASSLPGGANEQFF. In DNA, the CDR3 is TGTGCCAGCAGCTTACCGGGTGGGGCCAATGAGCAGTTCTTC. The chain recombines TRBV7-3 with TRBJ2-1, with D perhaps TRBD1 (5 bases). Deletions cut 2 bases from V and 6 bases from J, with 11 bases between. This CDR3 region has 14 residues. Germline V gives CDR1 SGHTA, CDR2 FQGTGA.

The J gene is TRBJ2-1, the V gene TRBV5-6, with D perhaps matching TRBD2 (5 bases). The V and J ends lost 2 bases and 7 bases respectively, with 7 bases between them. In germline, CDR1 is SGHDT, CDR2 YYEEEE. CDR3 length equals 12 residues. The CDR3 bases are TGTGCCAGCAGCTTCACTAGTAATGAGCAGTTCTTC. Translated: CASSFTSNEQFF.

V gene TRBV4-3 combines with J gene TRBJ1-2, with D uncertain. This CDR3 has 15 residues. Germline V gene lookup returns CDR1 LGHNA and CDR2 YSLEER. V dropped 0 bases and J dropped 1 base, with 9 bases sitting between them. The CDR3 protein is CASSQDRLSNYGYTF. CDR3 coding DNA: TGCGCCAGCAGCCAAGATCGGCTGAGTAACTATGGCTACACCTTC.

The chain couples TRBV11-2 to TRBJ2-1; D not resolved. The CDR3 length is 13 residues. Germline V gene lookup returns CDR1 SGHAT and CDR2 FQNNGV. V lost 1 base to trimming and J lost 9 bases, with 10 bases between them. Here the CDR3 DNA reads TGTGCCAGCAGCTTAGCTGGAGTGGGTGAGCAGTTCTTC. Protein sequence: CASSLAGVGEQFF.

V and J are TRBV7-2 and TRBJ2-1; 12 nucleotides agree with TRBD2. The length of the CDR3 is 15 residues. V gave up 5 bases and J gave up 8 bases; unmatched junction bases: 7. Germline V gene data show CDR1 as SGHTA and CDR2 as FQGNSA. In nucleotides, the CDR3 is TGTGCCAGCAGCCCCTGGACTAGCGGGGTAGATGAGCAGTTCTTC. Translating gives CASSPWTSGVDEQFF.

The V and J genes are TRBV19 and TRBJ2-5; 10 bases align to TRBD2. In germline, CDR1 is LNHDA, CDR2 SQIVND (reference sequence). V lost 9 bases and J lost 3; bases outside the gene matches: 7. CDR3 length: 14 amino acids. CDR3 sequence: CASEGLAGEETQYF. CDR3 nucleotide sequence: TGTGCCAGCGAGGGGCTAGCGGGGGAAGAGACCCAGTACTTC.

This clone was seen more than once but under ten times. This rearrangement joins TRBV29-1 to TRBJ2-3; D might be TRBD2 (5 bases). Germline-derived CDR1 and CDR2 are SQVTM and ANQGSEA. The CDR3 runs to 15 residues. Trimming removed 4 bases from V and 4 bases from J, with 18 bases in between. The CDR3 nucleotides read TGCAGCGTTGTCGACTGGATAAGGCGGGCAGATACGCAGTATTTT. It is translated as CSVVDWIRRADTQYF.

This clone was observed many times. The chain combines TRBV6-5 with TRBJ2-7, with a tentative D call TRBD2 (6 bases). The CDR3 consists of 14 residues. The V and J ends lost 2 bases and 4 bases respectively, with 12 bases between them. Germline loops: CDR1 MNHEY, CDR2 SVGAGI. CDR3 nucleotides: TGTGCCAGCAGTTACCAGGGCGGGAAGTACGAGCAGTACTTC. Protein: CASSYQGGKYEQYF.

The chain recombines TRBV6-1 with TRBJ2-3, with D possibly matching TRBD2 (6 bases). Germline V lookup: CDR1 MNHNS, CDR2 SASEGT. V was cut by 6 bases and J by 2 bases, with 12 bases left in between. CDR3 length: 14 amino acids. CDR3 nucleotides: TGTGCCAGCAGGGGGGACTGGCTCACAGATACGCAGTATTTT. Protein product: CASRGDWLTDTQYF.

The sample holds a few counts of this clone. The CDR3 spells CSVALTLNTEAFF. The CDR3 nucleotides are TGCAGCGTTGCCTTGACTTTGAACACTGAAGCTTTCTTT. The gene calls are TRBV29-1 and TRBJ1-1, with D hard to call. The CDR3 totals 13 residues. Trimming pared 4 bases from V and 0 bases from J, leaving 9 bases between. In germline, CDR1 is SQVTM, CDR2 ANQGSEA.

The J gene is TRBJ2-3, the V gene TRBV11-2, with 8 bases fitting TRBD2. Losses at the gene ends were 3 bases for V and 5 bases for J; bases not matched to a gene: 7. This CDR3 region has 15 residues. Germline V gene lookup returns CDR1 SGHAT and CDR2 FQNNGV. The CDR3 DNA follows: TGTGCCAGCAGCTTCCAGCGGGAGTTTGGAGATACGCAGTATTTT. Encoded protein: CASSFQREFGDTQYF.

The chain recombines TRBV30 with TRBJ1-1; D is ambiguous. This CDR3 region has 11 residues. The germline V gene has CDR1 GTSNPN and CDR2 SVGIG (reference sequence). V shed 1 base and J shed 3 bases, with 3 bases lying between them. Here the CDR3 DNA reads TGTGCCTGGAGTGCCTACACTGAAGCTTTCTTT. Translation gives CAWSAYTEAFF.